What follows is one TCR beta chain and its context. Its antigen is not identified. Obtained from alopecia areata patients were lesional scalp punch biopsies along with peripheral blood. Sequencing templates came from extracted RNA that was reverse transcribed into cDNA. Sequenced by immunoSEQ multiplex PCR; TCRdb stores in-frame clones only, minus some. This sample has some 120,000 clones, with roughly 54% found just once. V was clipped by 8 bases and J by 2 bases, with 15 bases between them. Germline-derived CDR1 and CDR2 are MGHDK and SYGVNS. The CDR3 totals 14 residues. These data are taken from a study of CD8+ T cells in alopecia areata. Study background: The study gave tofacitinib for 6 to 18 months, then 6 months off drug. Study results and caveats: Affected lesional scalp, above all in alopecia totalis/universalis, was more clonal than normal scalp.

V usage is TRBV25-1 and J usage is TRBJ1-1; the D gene is possibly TRBD1 (5 bases). The TCR comes from a human donor with alopecia areata. Source: CD4+ T cells sorted from blood, taken at week 0. The CDR3 sequence is CASLGDGINTEAFF. The CDR3 bases are TGTGCCAGCCTTGGGGACGGAATAAACACTGAAGCTTTCTTT.